Listed here are 12 T cell receptor beta chains from one sample, sequenced in a study of cytomegalovirus exposure and HLA in healthy donors. Primers for the PCR totalled 60 Vbeta and 13 Jbeta. The assay was immunoSEQ multiplex PCR, and TCRdb's table has in-frame clones only and misses some. The table lists 110,000 or so clones, 70% to 85% of them singletons. The specimen was PBMCs. The receptors were sampled from a man between 18 and 35 years old in good health and CMV-seropositive.

The chain combines TRBV18 with TRBJ2-1; TRBD2 agrees at 7 bases. The CDR3 contains 15 residues. V trimming: 2 bases; J trimming: 3 bases; junction bases outside the gene matches: 4. Per the germline V gene, CDR1 is KGHSH and CDR2 is LQKENI. CDR3: CASSPYAGDYNEQFF. For the CDR3, the DNA is TGTGCCAGCTCACCATATGCGGGAGACTACAATGAGCAGTTCTTC.

The chain couples TRBV2 to TRBJ2-5; TRBD2 matches at 9 bases. CDR1 SNHLY and CDR2 FYNNEI come from the germline V gene. The CDR3 spans 17 residues. The V gene end was trimmed by 3 bases and the J gene end by 4 bases; junction bases not matched to a gene: 12. CDR3 region: CASSDSGGWPLRETQYF. The CDR3 region has the DNA TGTGCCAGCAGTGATAGCGGGGGTTGGCCCCTCCGAGAGACCCAGTACTTC.

In the case of this clone: At one end the junction does not follow the germline gene, possibly because of a read error. V and J are TRBV4-2 and TRBJ2-2; D not resolved. CDR3 length: 16 amino acids. CDR1 and CDR2 from the germline V gene are LGHNA and YNFKEQ. The DNA of the CDR3 is TGTGCCAGCAGCCATGGTAGCAACACGAATACCGGGGAGCTGTTTTTT. It translates to CASSHGSNTNTGELFF.

The chain combines TRBV7-2 with TRBJ1-4, with D hard to call. The V end was cut by 1 base, the J end by 3 bases, with 12 bases between. Germline V CDR1 and CDR2: SGHTA, FQGNSA. The CDR3 consists of 16 residues. CDR3 in DNA: TGTGCCAGCAGCTTAGGGACTGTTGCGGCTAATGAAAAACTGTTTTTT. Its translation is CASSLGTVAANEKLFF.

CDR3 sequence reads: CASGLRGYEQYF. The CDR3 nucleotides read TGTGCCAGCGGTCTTCGGGGGTACGAGCAGTACTTC. V is TRBV6-5 and J is TRBJ2-7; D perhaps matches TRBD2 (6 bases). Germline V CDR1 and CDR2: MNHEY, SVGAGI. This CDR3 contains 12 residues. The V and J ends lost 8 bases and 4 bases respectively, with 12 bases between them.

The chain employs TRBV13 and TRBJ1-2, with a tentative D call TRBD1 (5 bases). This CDR3 contains 12 residues. The germline CDR1 and CDR2 sequences are PRHDT and FYEKMQ (reference sequence). V shed 5 bases and J shed 5 bases, with 9 bases lying between them. The CDR3 coding sequence is TGTGCCAGCAGCCCCCGACAGTATGGCTACACCTTC. Translation: CASSPRQYGYTF.

CDR3 DNA: TGTGCCAGCAGCTTTAGCGGAAACATTCAGTACTTC. It translates to CASSFSGNIQYF. The chain couples TRBV5-6 to TRBJ2-4; the D gene is possibly TRBD2 (6 bases). Trimming took off 2 bases at V and 6 bases at J, with 6 bases between the two ends. CDR1 is SGHDT and CDR2 is YYEEEE in the germline V gene. The CDR3 has 12 residues.

The rearrangement joins TRBV6-5 to TRBJ2-2; perhaps TRBD2 as D (6 bases). Looked up from germline, CDR1 is MNHEY and CDR2 is SVGAGI. The ends were cut back, 0 bases at V and 8 bases at J, with 13 bases in the middle. CDR3 size: 15 residues. The CDR3 DNA follows: TGTGCCAGCAGTTACTCGTGGGACTCCATAGGGGAGCTGTTTTTT. Translation gives CASSYSWDSIGELFF.

The chain employs TRBV29-1 and TRBJ2-7; weak D call: TRBD1 (6 bases). The V end lost 4 bases, the J end lost 4 bases, and 17 bases lay between the germline ends. The CDR3 sequence is 14 residues long. Germline lookup yields CDR1 SQVTM and CDR2 ANQGSEA. The CDR3 loop is CSVGIQGIKYEQYF. In nucleotides, the CDR3 is TGCAGCGTTGGGATTCAGGGGATTAAGTACGAGCAGTACTTC.

The chain couples TRBV2 to TRBJ1-4; D is uncertain. The CDR3 is made up of 14 amino acids. Germline CDR1 and CDR2: SNHLY and FYNNEI. V lost 6 bases and J lost 7, with 15 bases in between. The CDR3, as DNA: TGTGCCAGCAGCATAGACAACCGTTTTGAAAAACTGTTTTTT. Its protein is CASSIDNRFEKLFF.

Only a few counts were recorded for this clone. The J gene is TRBJ1-5, the V gene TRBV27; tentative D call: TRBD1 (5 bases). V dropped 6 bases and J dropped 4 bases, with 10 bases sitting between them. Germline CDR1 and CDR2: MNHEY and SMNVEV (reference sequence). The CDR3 covers 13 residues. This CDR3 is CASRAGYNQPQHF. CDR3 in DNA: TGTGCCAGCAGGGCAGGGTATAATCAGCCCCAGCATTTT.

The chain carries TRBV6-5 and TRBJ1-2; D call uncertain. The CDR3 contains 14 residues. Deletions cut 0 bases from V and 2 bases from J, with 7 bases between. Germline CDR1 MNHEY, CDR2 SVGAGI. In DNA, the CDR3 is TGTGCCAGCAGTTACTCGAAACAGAACTATGGCTACACCTTC. This translates into CASSYSKQNYGYTF.